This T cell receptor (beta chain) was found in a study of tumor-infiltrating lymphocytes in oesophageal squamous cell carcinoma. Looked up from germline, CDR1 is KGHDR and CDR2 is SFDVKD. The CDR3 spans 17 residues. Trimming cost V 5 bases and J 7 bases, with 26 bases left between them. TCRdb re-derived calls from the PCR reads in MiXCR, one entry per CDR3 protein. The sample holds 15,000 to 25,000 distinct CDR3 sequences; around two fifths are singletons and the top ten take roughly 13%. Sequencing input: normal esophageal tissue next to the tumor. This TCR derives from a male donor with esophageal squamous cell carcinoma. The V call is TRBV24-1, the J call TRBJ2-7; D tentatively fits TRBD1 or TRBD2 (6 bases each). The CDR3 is CATSGSGGGRGYNEQYF. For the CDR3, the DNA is TGTGCCACCAGTGGAAGCGGAGGGGGACGCGGGTACAATGAGCAGTACTTC.